A single sample gave rise to the 21 T cell receptor beta chains below, sequenced in a study of beta chain features in type 1 diabetes. The investigators reverse transcribed all of the isolated RNA, so they sequenced expressed TCRB transcripts. Assay: immunoSEQ multiplex PCR; the TCRdb copy retains only in-frame clones and omits some. Of roughly 330,000 clones in the sample, 8% to 13% were seen once. The sample consisted of naive CD4+ T cells from blood. The receptors originated from a woman under 40 in good health.

The rearrangement links TRBV7-2 to TRBJ2-5; unclear D gene. This CDR3 spans 15 amino acids. Germline V gene lookup returns CDR1 SGHTA and CDR2 FQGNSA. Trimming left V 1 base short and J 0 bases short, with 9 bases between. This CDR3 reads CASSLVGGYQETQYF. CDR3 in DNA: TGTGCCAGCAGCTTAGTAGGCGGCTACCAAGAGACCCAGTACTTC.

The chain employs TRBV5-1 and TRBJ2-1; 9 bases fit TRBD1. Trimming took 8 bases from V and 4 from J; bases not matched to a gene: 7. This CDR3 is built from 14 residues. CDR1 is SGHRS, CDR2 YFSETQ, per germline. CDR3 nucleotides: TGCGCCAGTTACCCGGGACAGGGATACAATGAGCAGTTCTTC. This encodes CASYPGQGYNEQFF.

The chain carries TRBV28 and TRBJ2-7, with TRBD1 identical over 7 bases. The CDR3 contains 15 residues. The germline gives CDR1 MDHEN, CDR2 SYDVKM. J lost 7 bases, V lost 5 bases, and 14 bases had no gene match. Here the CDR3 reads CASSARDSYVGEQYF. CDR3 sequence (DNA): TGTGCCAGCAGTGCCCGGGACAGCTACGTGGGAGAGCAGTACTTC.

This clone was recorded a few times. V and J are TRBV5-1 and TRBJ2-3; TRBD2 agrees at 16 bases. The CDR3 extends over 19 amino acids. Losses at the gene ends were 4 bases for V and 4 bases for J; bases not matched to a gene: 12. The germline V gene encodes CDR1 SGHRS and CDR2 YFSETQ. As DNA, the CDR3 is TGCGCCAGCAGCCGCCTAGGGGGGACTAGCGGGAGGGCGGCAGATACGCAGTATTTT. It specifies CASSRLGGTSGRAADTQYF.

The J gene is TRBJ2-1, the V gene TRBV28, with TRBD1 identical over 9 bases. The CDR3 length is 16 residues. With V trimmed by 4 bases and J by 10 bases, 14 bases remained unmatched. Germline V gene lookup returns CDR1 MDHEN and CDR2 SYDVKM. Written as DNA, the CDR3 is TGTGCCAGCAGTTCCTCCGGGACAGGGATGTTCGGGGAGCAGTTCTTC. Encoded protein: CASSSSGTGMFGEQFF.

V usage is TRBV27 and J usage is TRBJ1-5, with a possible D match to TRBD1 (5 bases). Trimming left V 5 bases short and J 6 bases short, with 11 bases between. CDR1 MNHEY and CDR2 SMNVEV come from the germline V gene (reference sequence). There are 13 residues in the CDR3. CDR3 DNA: TGTGCCAGCAGTCTGACAGAGGTTCAGCCCCAGCATTTT. Protein sequence: CASSLTEVQPQHF.

The chain uses TRBV6-5 and TRBJ2-1, with 8 bases that match TRBD2. Germline assignment: CDR1 MNHEY and CDR2 SVGAGI. Trimming removed 2 bases from V and 8 bases from J; junction bases left unmatched: 11. The CDR3 loop spans 16 amino acids. CDR3: CASSYLAGTRGDEQFF. CDR3 sequence (DNA): TGTGCCAGCAGTTACCTGGCCGGGACTAGGGGGGATGAGCAGTTCTTC.

The chain carries TRBV2 and TRBJ1-1; D ambiguous. The V and J ends lost 7 bases and 0 bases respectively, with 9 bases between them. The CDR3 has 13 amino acids. CDR1 is SNHLY and CDR2 is FYNNEI in the germline V gene. The CDR3 DNA follows: TGTGCCAGCACGAGGGTAATGAACACTGAAGCTTTCTTT. It is translated as CASTRVMNTEAFF.

This clone was seen a handful of times. The CDR3 region has the DNA TGTGCCAGCAGCTTAGAGGGGAATGAAAAACTGTTTTTT. Translating gives CASSLEGNEKLFF. This chain connects TRBV7-9 to TRBJ1-4; tentatively, D is TRBD1 (5 bases). This CDR3 spans 13 amino acids. Trimming stripped 1 base from V and 5 bases from J, with 5 bases between. Per germline, CDR1 SEHNR and CDR2 FQNEAQ (reference sequence).

This clone appeared a few times. The V gene is TRBV28, the J gene TRBJ2-7, with 7 bases identical to TRBD2. Germline V gives CDR1 MDHEN, CDR2 SYDVKM. CDR3 size: 14 residues. J was trimmed by 2 bases and V by 6 bases; bases with no gene match: 7. Here the CDR3 DNA reads TGTGCCAGCAGGCGGCCTAGCGGAACCTACGAGCAGTACTTC. Its protein is CASRRPSGTYEQYF. Full variable domain (outside the CDR3, taken from reference TRBV28 and TRBJ2-7): DVKVTQSSRYLVKRTGEKVFLECVQDMDHENMFWYRQDPGLGLRLIYFSYDVKMKEKGDIPEGYSVSREKKERFSLILESASTNQTSMYLCASRRPSGTYEQYFGPGTRLTVT.

The chain carries TRBV28 and TRBJ2-3, with a tentative D call TRBD1 (6 bases). Germline lookup yields CDR1 MDHEN and CDR2 SYDVKM. V lost 3 bases and J lost 4, with 17 bases in between. The CDR3 length is 16 residues. The CDR3 loop is CASSFDPRGGADTQYF. For the CDR3, the DNA is TGTGCCAGCAGTTTTGACCCCAGAGGGGGAGCAGATACGCAGTATTTT.

A few counts support this clone. The CDR3 DNA follows: TGTGCCAGCAGTTACTCGGAGCCCCCAGATACGCAGTATTTT. It specifies CASSYSEPPDTQYF. V gene TRBV6-5 combines with J gene TRBJ2-3; unclear D gene. From germline, CDR1 is MNHEY and CDR2 SVGAGI. The CDR3 has 14 amino acids. The V and J ends lost 0 bases and 4 bases respectively, with 8 bases between them.

There are many counts of this clone. This chain links TRBV4-2 with TRBJ2-7, with D maybe TRBD2 (5 bases). In germline, CDR1 is LGHNA, CDR2 YNFKEQ. The V and J ends lost 1 base and 7 bases respectively, with 11 bases between them. This CDR3 has 13 amino acids. CDR3 sequence (DNA): TGTGCCAGCAGCCAAGTATTGGCGGGTGAGCAGTACTTC. It specifies CASSQVLAGEQYF.

The chain joins TRBV11-2 to TRBJ1-1; a weak D match, TRBD1 (6 bases). V dropped 3 bases and J dropped 5 bases, with 7 bases sitting between them. Germline V gives CDR1 SGHAT, CDR2 FQNNGV. The CDR3 covers 12 residues. DNA of the CDR3: TGTGCCAGCAGCTTTGGACAGACTGAAGCTTTCTTT. This translates into CASSFGQTEAFF.

V gene TRBV7-9 combines with J gene TRBJ2-3; 8 nucleotides align to TRBD2. Trimming cost V 5 bases and J 1 base; bases outside gene matches: 11. The CDR3 is made up of 17 amino acids. CDR1 and CDR2 (germline): SEHNR, FQNEAQ (reference sequence). CDR3 in amino acids: CASSPSEILAGTDTQYF. For the CDR3, the DNA is TGTGCCAGCAGCCCCTCTGAGATACTAGCGGGCACAGATACGCAGTATTTT.

The V gene is TRBV14, the J gene TRBJ2-1; TRBD2 matches at 12 bases. The CDR3 length is 15 residues. The ends lost 5 bases at V and 7 bases at J; junction bases unmatched: 6. Germline V lookup: CDR1 SGHDN, CDR2 FVKESK. The CDR3 DNA sequence: TGTGCCAGCAGCAGCGGGACTAGCGGGTGGAATGAGCAGTTCTTC. Protein product: CASSSGTSGWNEQFF.

The chain carries TRBV6-6 and TRBJ1-4; TRBD1 aligns across 10 bases. V was pared by 5 bases and J by 6 bases, with 3 bases of the junction left unmatched. CDR3 length: 14 amino acids. Germline V lookup: CDR1 MNHNY, CDR2 SVGAGI (reference sequence). CDR3 loop: CASSTGTGDEKLFF. CDR3 bases: TGTGCCAGCAGTACCGGGACAGGGGATGAAAAACTGTTTTTT.

The DNA for the CDR3 is TGTGCCAGCAGCGTGGGAATAGCGGGCCACAATGAGCAGTTCTTC. Protein sequence: CASSVGIAGHNEQFF. The chain couples TRBV9 to TRBJ2-1; 7 nucleotides agree with TRBD2. V trimming: 2 bases; J trimming: 5 bases; junction bases outside the gene matches: 7. Germline V gene lookup returns CDR1 SGDLS and CDR2 YYNGEE. The CDR3 is made up of 15 amino acids.

This clone turned up a few times. The chain is built from TRBV4-2 and TRBJ2-2; 7 nucleotides align to TRBD2. The V segment lost 4 bases and the J segment 3 bases; nucleotides outside the gene matches: 17. The CDR3 has 19 residues. Germline CDR1 and CDR2: LGHNA and YNFKEQ. The CDR3 sequence: CASSLWGFHITSDTGELFF. CDR3 in DNA: TGTGCCAGCAGCCTATGGGGCTTTCATATTACTAGCGACACCGGGGAGCTGTTTTTT.

The rearrangement uses TRBV7-2 and TRBJ2-3; 7 bases align to TRBD2. There are 16 residues in the CDR3. J was trimmed by 2 bases and V by 3 bases; bases with no gene match: 8. Germline V gene data show CDR1 as SGHTA and CDR2 as FQGNSA. In DNA form, the CDR3 reads TGTGCCAGCAGCTTCGCGGGAGAAGGGTACACAGATACGCAGTATTTT. Amino acid sequence: CASSFAGEGYTDTQYF. Based on the CDR3 plus reference TRBV7-2 and TRBJ2-3, the full variable domain is GAGVSQSPSNKVTEKGKDVELRCDPISGHTALYWYRQSLGQGLEFLIYFQGNSAPDKSGLPSDRFSAERTGGSVSTLTIQRTQQEDSAVYLCASSFAGEGYTDTQYFGPGTRLTVL.

The genes are TRBV19 and TRBJ1-1; 8 bases line up with TRBD1. Germline CDR1 reads LNHDA; CDR2 reads SQIVND (reference sequence). The CDR3 totals 14 residues. J was trimmed by 6 bases and V by 7 bases; bases with no gene match: 10. CDR3 protein: CASNPTGVVAEAFF. CDR3 coding DNA: TGTGCCAGTAACCCGACAGGGGTGGTAGCTGAAGCTTTCTTT.